Sequencing of this T cell receptor (beta chain) was carried out in a study of blood T cell repertoires in COVID-19. Original processing notes: Estimation of nucleated cell counts was performed using reference gene primer amplification. Generated by immunoSEQ multiplex PCR, the TCRdb table keeps only in-frame clones and is missing some. V and J calls and clone size are copied from that table; D and trimming were computed from the DNA. This table has about 21,000 clones, about 92% appearing once. V was trimmed by 2 bases and J by 4 bases, leaving 15 bases between them. This CDR3 is built from 16 residues. The germline V gene has CDR1 SGHDT and CDR2 YYEEEE.

The sample was peripheral blood. The chain joins TRBV5-6 to TRBJ1-4; perhaps TRBD1 as D (5 bases). The clonotype was recovered from a woman aged 45 to 65 with active COVID-19. The CDR3 here is CASSFLRGTVNEKLFF. In nucleotides, the CDR3 is TGTGCCAGCAGCTTTCTTCGAGGGACTGTTAATGAAAAACTGTTTTTT.